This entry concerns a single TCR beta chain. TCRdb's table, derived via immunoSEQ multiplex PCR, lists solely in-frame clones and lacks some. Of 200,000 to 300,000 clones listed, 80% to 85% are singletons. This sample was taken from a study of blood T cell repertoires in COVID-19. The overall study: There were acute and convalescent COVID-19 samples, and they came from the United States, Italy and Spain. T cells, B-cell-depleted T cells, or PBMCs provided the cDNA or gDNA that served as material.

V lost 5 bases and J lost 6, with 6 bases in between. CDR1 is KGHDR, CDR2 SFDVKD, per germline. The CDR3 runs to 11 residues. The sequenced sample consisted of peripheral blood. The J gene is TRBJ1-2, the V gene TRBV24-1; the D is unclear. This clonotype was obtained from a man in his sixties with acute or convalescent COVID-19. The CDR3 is CATSGGDGYTF. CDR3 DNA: TGTGCCACCAGTGGGGGAGATGGCTACACCTTC.